This T cell receptor beta chain originates from a study of metastatic and nonmetastatic thyroid tumors. The overall study: Repertoire data that came from the blood and tumor or nodule tissue of malignant and benign thyroid patients were compared.

Note on this clone: The antigen remains undetermined.

Patients underwent thyroid surgery, and none had received any treatment before it. Study-wide points: It was reported that TCR beta diversity was significantly higher in malignant thyroid tumors than benign nodules, in blood and tumor.

V lost 8 bases and J 6 bases, leaving 17 bases between the germline ends. Germline V gene lookup returns CDR1 MNHNS and CDR2 SASEGT. The CDR3 consists of 14 residues. Using MiXCR, TCRdb re-called clones from the PCR reads. The data show roughly 4,000 clones, under 45% seen once. This TCR came from a male donor with papillary thyroid cancer or a benign thyroid nodule (not recorded which). Some clones in this sample may be carry-over from other donors' samples. The chain carries TRBV6-1 and TRBJ2-1; D is possibly TRBD2 (5 bases). The sequenced material came from adjacent normal tissue. In DNA form, the CDR3 reads TGTGCCAGCTGTCTTGGCGGAGGCCTCAATGAGCAGTTCTTC. Its protein product is CASCLGGGLNEQFF.